The clone carrying this T cell receptor (beta chain) was recorded many times. The antigen is not known. The data were obtained in a study of early T cells in non-severe SARS-CoV-2 infection. General study points: Missing private and CD4 specificities, VDJdb matching favored anti-spike CD8 responses.

One entry per CDR3 protein results from TCRdb running MiXCR on the 5' RACE reads. The table has 65,000 to 90,000 distinct CDR3 sequences, roughly 12% seen once. The sequence derives from an adult who was a healthcare worker with PCR-confirmed SARS-CoV-2 infection or an uninfected control (not recorded which). Material: whole blood.

The CDR3 region has the DNA TGTGCCAGCAGCCGACAGGGTCAATCCTACGAGCAGTACTTC. It is translated as CASSRQGQSYEQYF. The rearrangement joins TRBV12-3 or TRBV12-4 to TRBJ2-7, with 7 nucleotides matching TRBD1. Trimming at V came to 6 bases and at J to 1 base, leaving 6 bases not matched to a gene. The CDR3 has 14 amino acids.